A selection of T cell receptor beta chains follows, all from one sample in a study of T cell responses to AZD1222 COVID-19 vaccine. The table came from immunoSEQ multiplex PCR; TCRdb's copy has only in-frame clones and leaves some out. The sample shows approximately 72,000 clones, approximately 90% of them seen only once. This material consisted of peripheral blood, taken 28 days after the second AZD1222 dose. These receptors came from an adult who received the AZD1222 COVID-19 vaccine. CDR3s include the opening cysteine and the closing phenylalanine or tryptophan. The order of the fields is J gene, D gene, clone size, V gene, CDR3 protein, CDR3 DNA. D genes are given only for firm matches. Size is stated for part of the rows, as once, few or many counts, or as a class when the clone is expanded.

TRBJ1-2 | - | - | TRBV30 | CAWSGTGYYGYTF | TGTGCCTGGAGTGGTACAGGGTACTATGGCTACACCTTC
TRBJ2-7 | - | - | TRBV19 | CASSIDPASSEQYF | TGTGCCAGTAGTATAGACCCCGCCTCATCCGAGCAGTACTTC
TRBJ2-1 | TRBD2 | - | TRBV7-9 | CASSLQGEREWSYNEQFF | TGTGCCAGCAGCTTGCAGGGAGAGCGGGAGTGGTCCTACAATGAGCAGTTCTTC
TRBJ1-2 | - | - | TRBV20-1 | CSASPFRELSGYTF | TGCAGTGCTAGTCCATTCAGGGAACTGTCCGGCTACACCTTC
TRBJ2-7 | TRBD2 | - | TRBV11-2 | CASSLPLAGVYEQYF | TGTGCCAGCAGCCTACCACTGGCGGGAGTCTACGAGCAGTACTTC
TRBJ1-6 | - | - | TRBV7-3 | CASSLLGPLHF | TGTGCCAGCAGCTTACTGGGGCCCCTCCACTTT
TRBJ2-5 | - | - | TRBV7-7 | CASSSADKSTETQYF | TGTGCCAGCAGCTCCGCCGACAAGTCGACGGAGACCCAGTACTTC
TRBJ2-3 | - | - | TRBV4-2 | CASSQKAQGSPTDTQYF | TGTGCCAGCAGCCAAAAAGCTCAGGGGTCACCCACAGATACGCAGTATTTT
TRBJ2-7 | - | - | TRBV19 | CASSIQAGLYEQYF | TGTGCCAGTAGTATTCAAGCGGGCCTCTACGAGCAGTACTTC
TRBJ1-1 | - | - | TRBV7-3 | CASSLNSGMNTEAFF | TGTGCCAGCAGCTTAAATTCAGGGATGAACACTGAAGCTTTCTTT
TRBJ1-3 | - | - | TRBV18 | CASSSGTPHGNTIYF | TGTGCCAGCTCATCCGGGACTCCCCATGGAAACACCATATATTTT
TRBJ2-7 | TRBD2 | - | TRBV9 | CASSVGGSYEQYF | TGTGCCAGCAGCGTTGGCGGGAGCTACGAGCAGTACTTC
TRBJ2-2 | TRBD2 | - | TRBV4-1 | CASSQGLSGRGGGELFF | TGCGCCAGCAGCCAAGGCCTTAGCGGGAGGGGCGGCGGGGAGCTGTTTTTT
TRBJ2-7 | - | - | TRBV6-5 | CASSFLSGSLYEQYF | TGTGCCAGCAGCTTCCTGTCGGGATCCCTCTACGAGCAGTACTTC
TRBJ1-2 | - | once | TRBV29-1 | CSVGGGPGFYGYTF | TGCAGCGTTGGAGGAGGCCCCGGGTTTTATGGCTACACCTTC
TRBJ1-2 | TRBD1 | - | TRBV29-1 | CSVSGTGYGYTF | TGCAGCGTATCCGGGACAGGGTATGGCTACACCTTC
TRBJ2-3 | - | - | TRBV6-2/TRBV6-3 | CASSYRDSSTDTQYF | TGTGCCAGCAGTTACCGGGACTCTAGCACAGATACGCAGTATTTT
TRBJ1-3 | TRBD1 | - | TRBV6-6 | CASSPGQGAGNTIYF | TGTGCCAGCAGCCCCGGACAGGGGGCGGGAAACACCATATATTTT
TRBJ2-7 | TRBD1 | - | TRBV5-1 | CASSRGQGFSYEQYF | TGCGCCAGCAGCCGCGGACAGGGATTCTCCTACGAGCAGTACTTC
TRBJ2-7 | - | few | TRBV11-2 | CASSQREDSFYEQYF | TGTGCCAGCAGCCAGAGGGAGGACTCCTTCTACGAGCAGTACTTC
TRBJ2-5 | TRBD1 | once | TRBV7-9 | CASSPTPGQGAETQYF | TGTGCCAGCAGCCCTACCCCGGGACAGGGGGCTGAGACCCAGTACTTC
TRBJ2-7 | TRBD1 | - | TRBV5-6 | CASSVDRASVNYEQYF | TGTGCCAGCAGCGTCGACAGGGCCTCGGTTAATTACGAGCAGTACTTC
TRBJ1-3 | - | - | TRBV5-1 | CASSLEYGVSGNTIYF | TGCGCCAGCAGCTTGGAGTACGGGGTCTCTGGAAACACCATATATTTT
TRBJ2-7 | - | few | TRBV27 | CASSAEAGYSYEQYF | TGTGCCAGCAGTGCCGAAGCGGGTTATTCTTACGAGCAGTACTTC
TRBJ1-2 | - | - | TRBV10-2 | CASSEFPSDPYGYTF | TGCGCCAGCAGTGAGTTCCCCTCGGATCCCTATGGCTACACCTTC